These T cell receptor beta chains were read from a single sample in a study of T-cell reconstitution after alpha-beta-depleted transplantation in children. MiXCR, applied by TCRdb to the PCR reads, yields one record per CDR3 protein. The table records 300,000 to 400,000 distinct CDR3 sequences, roughly 16% of them present only once. The input for sequencing was PBMCs, mostly from graft donor cells, taken 360 days after TCRalphabeta/CD19-depleted stem cell transplant. These TCRs come from a male patient aged 2-15 years who had a stem cell transplant for acute lymphoblastic leukemia, so the T cells may come from the graft donor. Each CDR3 is given with its conserved first and last residue. D genes are given only for firm matches. The size field is filled for only some rows; it gives once, few, many or a size class.

j_gene,v_gene,abundance,d_gene,CDR3aa,CDR3nt
TRBJ2-7,TRBV28,-,-,CASSFGAHRPSYYEQYF,TGTGCCAGCAGTTTCGGGGCTCATAGGCCCTCATACTACGAGCAGTACTTC
TRBJ2-1,TRBV9,-,-,CASSVDEVYEQFF,TGTGCCAGCAGCGTAGACGAGGTGTACGAGCAGTTCTTC
TRBJ1-6,TRBV7-8,many,-,CASSLVADGSPLHF,TGTGCCAGCAGCTTAGTTGCGGACGGTTCACCCCTCCACTTT
TRBJ2-4,TRBV4-3,few,-,CASSQVWSSDSKNIQYF,TGCGCCAGCAGCCAAGTCTGGAGCTCGGACAGTAAAAACATTCAGTACTTC
TRBJ2-1,TRBV2,-,-,CASSEALQDEQFF,TGTGCCAGCAGTGAAGCGCTTCAAGATGAGCAGTTCTTC
TRBJ1-4,TRBV12-3/TRBV12-4,many,-,CASTLSGGHEKLFF,TGTGCCAGCACCCTAAGCGGGGGGCATGAAAAACTGTTTTTT
TRBJ2-5,TRBV4-3,few,-,CASSQNPYQETQYF,TGCGCCAGCAGCCAAAACCCCTACCAAGAGACCCAGTACTTC
TRBJ2-4,TRBV12-3/TRBV12-4,few,TRBD1,CASTKDRTLAKNIQYF,TGTGCCAGCACCAAGGACAGGACCTTAGCCAAAAACATTCAGTACTTC
TRBJ2-3,TRBV10-3,-,-,CAISAQTTDTQYF,TGTGCCATCAGCGCACAGACCACAGATACGCAGTATTTT
TRBJ2-1,TRBV6-2/TRBV6-3,-,TRBD2,CASRPRLASSYNEQFF,TGTGCCAGCAGACCGCGACTAGCCAGCTCCTACAATGAGCAGTTCTTC
TRBJ2-5,TRBV10-3,many,TRBD1,CAISEMGRGSTGTQYF,TGTGCCATCAGTGAGATGGGCAGGGGGTCAACGGGGACCCAGTACTTC
TRBJ2-7,TRBV27,-,TRBD2,CASSLVLTGTSGTEQYF,TGTGCCAGCAGTTTAGTCCTAACCGGGACTAGCGGGACCGAGCAGTACTTC
TRBJ2-5,TRBV20-1,few,-,CSAGRTPEETQYF,TGCAGTGCTGGGAGGACCCCGGAAGAGACCCAGTACTTC
TRBJ2-1,TRBV9,few,-,CASSLNGARNEQFF,TGTGCCAGCAGCCTCAATGGGGCGCGTAATGAGCAGTTCTTC